Presented here are 27 T cell receptor beta chains from one specimen sequenced in a study of cytomegalovirus exposure and HLA in healthy donors. PCR amplification relied on 60 Vbeta primers (plus 13 Jbeta primers). The assay was immunoSEQ multiplex PCR, and TCRdb's table has in-frame clones only and misses some. The data contain around 150,000 clones, roughly three quarters of them singletons. Sequencing input: PBMCs. The receptor source for this set is a male donor in good health and CMV-seronegative.

This clone came up a few times. The gene calls are TRBV4-1 and TRBJ1-1; D not resolved. V was shortened by 0 bases and J by 8 bases, with 13 bases between the two germline ends. This CDR3 has 14 residues. Germline V gives CDR1 MGHRA, CDR2 YSYEKL. CDR3 DNA: TGCGCCAGCAGCCAAGATCCCAGAGGGAAAGAAGCTTTCTTT. Its translation: CASSQDPRGKEAFF.

The CDR3 spells CAWNRAGETQYF. In nucleotides, the CDR3 is TGTGCCTGGAACCGGGCGGGGGAGACCCAGTACTTC. V and J are TRBV30 and TRBJ2-5, with a weak D call TRBD2 (6 bases). V was cut by 4 bases and J by 5 bases, with 11 bases left in between. The CDR3 consists of 12 residues. Germline lookup yields CDR1 GTSNPN and CDR2 SVGIG (reference sequence).

The gene calls are TRBV7-8 and TRBJ1-2; 9 bases align to TRBD1. With 1 base clipped from V and 7 bases from J, the junction kept 1 base outside the gene matches. Per germline, CDR1 SGHVS and CDR2 FQNEAQ. The CDR3 has 13 residues. CDR3 loop: CASSLVDRGGYTF. In DNA, the CDR3 is TGTGCCAGCAGCTTAGTGGACAGGGGTGGCTACACCTTC.

The rearrangement uses TRBV29-1 and TRBJ1-2; 10 bases map to TRBD1. Looked up from germline, CDR1 is SQVTM and CDR2 is ANQGSEA. This CDR3 has 14 residues. V gave up 5 bases and J gave up 5 bases; unmatched junction bases: 8. CDR3: CSVWTGGRGYGYTF. CDR3 DNA: TGCAGCGTTTGGACAGGGGGGAGAGGGTATGGCTACACCTTC.

In its sample, this clone was seen once. The V and J genes are TRBV7-2 and TRBJ1-1; TRBD1 might be the D (5 bases). Germline values: CDR1 SGHTA, CDR2 FQGNSA. The CDR3 covers 15 residues. V lost 1 base and J 9 bases, leaving 18 bases between the germline ends. Here the CDR3 reads CASSLEFGAERKAFF. CDR3 sequence (DNA): TGTGCCAGCAGCTTAGAGTTTGGGGCGGAAAGGAAAGCTTTCTTT.

J is TRBJ1-2 and V is TRBV7-2; D is uncertain. In germline, CDR1 is SGHTA, CDR2 FQGNSA. The CDR3 length is 15 residues. V lost 2 bases and J lost 2, with 12 bases in between. The CDR3 region is CASSLSRGANYGYTF. CDR3 coding DNA: TGTGCCAGCAGCTTAAGCCGGGGAGCGAACTATGGCTACACCTTC.

This clone was recorded only once. This CDR3 is CASSSGGVETQYF. The CDR3 coding sequence is TGTGCCAGCAGTAGCGGGGGGGTAGAGACCCAGTACTTC. The chain carries TRBV4-2 and TRBJ2-5; the match to TRBD2 covers 11 bases. This CDR3 is 13 amino acids long. J lost 4 bases, V lost 6 bases, and 1 base had no gene match. Germline V lookup: CDR1 LGHNA, CDR2 YNFKEQ.

Concerning this clone itself: At the DNA level, this CDR3 is encoded by other sequences in the same sample as well. The rearrangement joins TRBV5-4 to TRBJ1-1; perhaps TRBD1 as D (5 bases). Germline lookup yields CDR1 SGHNT and CDR2 YYREEE (reference sequence). V lost 3 bases to trimming and J lost 1 base, with 7 bases between them. The CDR3 totals 13 residues. CDR3 sequence (DNA): TGTGCCAGCAGCTGGGGGGGGAACACTGAAGCTTTCTTT. Translating gives CASSWGGNTEAFF. Supplemented by reference TRBV5-4 and TRBJ1-1, the full variable domain reads ETGVTQSPTHLIKTRGQQVTLRCSSQSGHNTVSWYQQALGQGPQFIFQYYREEENGRGNFPPRFSGLQFPNYSSELNVNALELDDSALYLCASSWGGNTEAFFGQGTRLTVV.

The V gene is TRBV19, the J gene TRBJ2-5; D is ambiguous. V was trimmed by 9 bases and J by 0 bases, leaving 14 bases between them. The CDR3 length is 14 residues. Germline V gene sequence: CDR1 LNHDA, CDR2 SQIVND (reference sequence). For the CDR3, the DNA is TGTGCCAGCAGTTTAACAGAGTACCAAGAGACCCAGTACTTC. As protein: CASSLTEYQETQYF.

This rearrangement joins TRBV6-5 to TRBJ1-1; 9 nucleotides align to TRBD1. The CDR3 is 14 amino acids. V trimming: 7 bases; J trimming: 6 bases; junction bases outside the gene matches: 9. Germline assignment: CDR1 MNHEY and CDR2 SVGAGI. The CDR3 spells CASKPGQGFAEAFF. The DNA for the CDR3 is TGTGCCAGCAAACCGGGACAGGGTTTTGCTGAAGCTTTCTTT.

In the case of this clone: The sample contains more than one DNA sequence encoding this CDR3. The chain has TRBV5-8 and TRBJ2-2; 8 positions match TRBD2. Trimming at V came to 4 bases and at J to 2 bases, leaving 4 bases not matched to a gene. Germline CDR1 is SGHTS and CDR2 is YDEGEE. CDR3 size: 15 residues. CDR3 protein: CASSRTSGNTGELFF. The CDR3 region has the DNA TGTGCCAGCAGCCGTACTAGCGGTAACACCGGGGAGCTGTTTTTT. Full variable domain (missing parts from reference TRBV5-8 and TRBJ2-2): EAGVTQSPTHLIKTRGQQATLRCSPISGHTSVYWYQQALGLGLQFLLWYDEGEERNRGNFPPRFSGRQFPNYSSELNVNALELEDSALYLCASSRTSGNTGELFFGEGSRLTVL.

The chain links TRBV19 to TRBJ1-5, with D hard to call. Trimming left V 4 bases short and J 4 bases short, with 14 bases between. The CDR3 has 15 amino acids. Germline loops: CDR1 LNHDA, CDR2 SQIVND (reference sequence). DNA for the CDR3: TGTGCCAGTAGTACCGATGAGGAGGAAAATCAGCCCCAGCATTTT. Translation gives CASSTDEEENQPQHF.

This clone was found a few times. This chain joins TRBV7-9 and TRBJ1-2, with 8 bases identical to TRBD1. CDR3 length: 13 residues. V was clipped by 5 bases and J by 8 bases; unmatched bases: 7. Germline CDR1 reads SEHNR; CDR2 reads FQNEAQ (reference sequence). The CDR3 sequence: CASSPTGVGGYTF. CDR3 DNA sequence: TGTGCCAGCAGCCCGACAGGGGTGGGCGGCTACACCTTC.

The chain uses TRBV7-2 and TRBJ1-2; 7 bases match TRBD1. Germline V lookup: CDR1 SGHTA, CDR2 FQGNSA. V was clipped by 4 bases and J by 4 bases; unmatched bases: 6. The CDR3 runs to 14 residues. CDR3: CASSSGQPVYGYTF. The CDR3 DNA reads as TGTGCCAGCAGCTCGGGACAGCCTGTCTATGGCTACACCTTC.

This clone occurred many times. The chain is built from TRBV6-5 and TRBJ1-6; D is unclear. V lost 8 bases to trimming and J lost 1 base, with 3 bases between them. Germline V CDR1 and CDR2: MNHEY, SVGAGI. CDR3 size: 12 residues. The CDR3 sequence is CASRSYNSPLHF. Written as DNA, the CDR3 is TGTGCCAGCCGTTCCTATAATTCACCCCTCCACTTT.

The table lists this clone with a few counts. The rearrangement joins TRBV15 to TRBJ1-4; perhaps TRBD1 as D (5 bases). In germline, CDR1 is LNHNV, CDR2 YYDKDF (reference sequence). The CDR3 consists of 12 residues. Trimming left V 4 bases short and J 14 bases short, with 14 bases between. In DNA, the CDR3 is TGTGCCACCAGCATCGACAGTGGTCCCCTGTTTTTT. Translating it yields CATSIDSGPLFF.

The gene calls are TRBV28 and TRBJ1-1; no reliable D call. Germline V gene lookup returns CDR1 MDHEN and CDR2 SYDVKM. This CDR3 contains 12 residues. The ends were cut back, 5 bases at V and 4 bases at J, with 8 bases in the middle. The DNA of the CDR3 is TGTGCCAGCAGTCTTTACGGCACTGAAGCTTTCTTT. Translating it yields CASSLYGTEAFF.

V gene TRBV6-1 combines with J gene TRBJ1-3; D not certain. The CDR3 has 12 residues. Trimming left V 5 bases short and J 3 bases short, with 5 bases between. Germline values: CDR1 MNHNS, CDR2 SASEGT. The CDR3 bases are TGTGCCAGCAGTTGGAGTGGAAACACCATATATTTT. Its protein is CASSWSGNTIYF.

The genes are TRBV9 and TRBJ2-2; tentatively, D is TRBD2 (5 bases). Germline loops: CDR1 SGDLS, CDR2 YYNGEE. The ends were cut back, 0 bases at V and 7 bases at J, with 10 bases in the middle. The CDR3 sequence is 14 residues long. CDR3 sequence reads: CASSVAAAGGELFF. Written as DNA, the CDR3 is TGTGCCAGCAGCGTAGCGGCCGCGGGCGGGGAGCTGTTTTTT.

V gene TRBV19 combines with J gene TRBJ2-6; D is uncertain. Deletions cut 11 bases from V and 0 bases from J, with 17 bases between. The CDR3 covers 16 residues. The V gene's germline CDR1 is LNHDA and CDR2 SQIVND (reference sequence). For the CDR3, the DNA is TGTGCCTCTAACCGGTGGGCGACCTCTGGGGCCAACGTCCTGACTTTC. Its translation is CASNRWATSGANVLTF.

V usage is TRBV2 and J usage is TRBJ2-3; TRBD1 aligns across 7 bases. Germline loops: CDR1 SNHLY, CDR2 FYNNEI. CDR3 length: 15 amino acids. Trimming at V came to 6 bases and at J to 4 bases, leaving 10 bases not matched to a gene. The CDR3 region is CASRAQPQGPDTQYF. The DNA of the CDR3 is TGTGCCAGCAGAGCGCAACCACAGGGGCCAGATACGCAGTATTTT.

The rearrangement uses TRBV7-6 and TRBJ1-3; unclear D gene. Per the germline V gene, CDR1 is SGHVS and CDR2 is FNYEAQ. Deletions cut 8 bases from V and 4 bases from J, with 6 bases between. The CDR3 length is 11 residues. DNA for the CDR3: TGTGCCAGCGGCCCCGGAAACACCATATATTTT. Protein: CASGPGNTIYF. The full variable domain, in which reference TRBV7-6 and TRBJ1-3 provide the parts outside the CDR3, is GAGVSQSPRYKVTKRGQDVALRCDPISGHVSLYWYRQALGQGPEFLTYFNYEAQQDKSGLPNDRFSAERPEGSISTLTIQRTEQRDSAMYRCASGPGNTIYFGEGSWLTVV.

This rearrangement joins TRBV28 to TRBJ1-3, with 9 bases aligning to TRBD1. The J segment lost 0 bases and the V segment lost 6 bases, leaving 6 bases of the junction unmatched. CDR3 size: 16 residues. The germline gives CDR1 MDHEN, CDR2 SYDVKM. CDR3 nucleotide sequence: TGTGCCAGCAGCGGGGACAGGGTTGTCTCTGGAAACACCATATATTTT. It specifies CASSGDRVVSGNTIYF.

The chain uses TRBV7-9 and TRBJ2-2; 8 bases map to TRBD2. V gave up 4 bases and J gave up 6 bases; unmatched junction bases: 13. This CDR3 has 17 residues. Germline assignment: CDR1 SEHNR and CDR2 FQNEAQ (reference sequence). CDR3 loop: CASSYSLSGGASGELFF. The CDR3 DNA sequence: TGTGCCAGCAGCTACTCGCTGTCCGGGGGGGCCTCCGGGGAGCTGTTTTTT.

The chain uses TRBV9 and TRBJ1-1; no firm D call. V lost 2 bases, J lost 5 bases, and 10 bases lay in between. Germline CDR1 reads SGDLS; CDR2 reads YYNGEE. CDR3 size: 13 residues. CDR3 sequence reads: CASSVDAGTEAFF. CDR3 nucleotides: TGTGCCAGCAGCGTTGATGCGGGGACTGAAGCTTTCTTT.

The chain has TRBV19 and TRBJ2-1; TRBD1 matches 10 bases. V was clipped by 6 bases and J by 3 bases; unmatched bases: 5. Germline V gene lookup returns CDR1 LNHDA and CDR2 SQIVND (reference sequence). The CDR3 consists of 15 residues. The CDR3 DNA is TGTGCCAGTAGGGTGGGACAGGGGATCTACAATGAGCAGTTCTTC. Translated: CASRVGQGIYNEQFF.

The gene calls are TRBV7-2 and TRBJ1-1, with D tentatively TRBD1 (6 bases). V lost 5 bases to trimming and J lost 1 base, with 8 bases between them. Germline V gene data show CDR1 as SGHTA and CDR2 as FQGNSA. CDR3 length: 13 amino acids. In nucleotides, the CDR3 is TGTGCCAGCAGCATACAGGGGAACACTGAAGCTTTCTTT. Protein: CASSIQGNTEAFF.